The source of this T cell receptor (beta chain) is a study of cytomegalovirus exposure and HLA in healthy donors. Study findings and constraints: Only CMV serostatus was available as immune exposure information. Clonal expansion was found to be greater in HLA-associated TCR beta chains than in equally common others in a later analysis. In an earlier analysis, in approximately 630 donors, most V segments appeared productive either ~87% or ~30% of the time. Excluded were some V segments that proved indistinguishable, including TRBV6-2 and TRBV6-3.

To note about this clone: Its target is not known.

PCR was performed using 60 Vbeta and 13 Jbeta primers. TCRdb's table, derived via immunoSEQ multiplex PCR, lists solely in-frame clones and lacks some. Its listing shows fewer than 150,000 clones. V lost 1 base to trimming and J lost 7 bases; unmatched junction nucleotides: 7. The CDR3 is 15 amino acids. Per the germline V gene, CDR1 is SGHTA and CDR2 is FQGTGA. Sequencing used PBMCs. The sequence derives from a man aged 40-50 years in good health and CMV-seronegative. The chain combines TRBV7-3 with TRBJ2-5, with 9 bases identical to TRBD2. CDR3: CASSLSGGATGTQYF. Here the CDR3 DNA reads TGTGCCAGCAGCTTAAGCGGGGGGGCCACAGGGACCCAGTACTTC.